One sample yielded the 11 T cell receptor beta chains listed below, sequenced in a study of T-cell memory formation after mild COVID-19. Each CDR3 protein gets one entry after TCRdb re-called the 5' RACE reads with MiXCR. Among approximately 270,000 distinct CDR3 sequences, about a sixth were seen once, and the ten largest hold approximately 25%. Sequencing was done on a sample of PBMCs or a T cell subset sorted from them (not recorded which). Receptor source: a man younger than 35 who had mild COVID-19 (a few samples of this study predate the infection). Cell type and time point are not known.

This clonotype was picked up many times. The rearrangement links TRBV3-1 to TRBJ2-5; a possible D gene is TRBD2 (5 bases). V gave up 0 bases and J gave up 5 bases, with 10 bases separating them. This CDR3 has 14 amino acids. Germline loops: CDR1 LGHDT, CDR2 YNNKEL (reference sequence). The CDR3 region is CASSQEGRRETQYF. In DNA, the CDR3 is TGTGCCAGCAGCCAAGAGGGCAGGAGGGAGACCCAGTACTTC.

There are a few counts of this clonotype. The genes are TRBV29-1 and TRBJ2-3; possible D gene TRBD2, 5 bases. Trimming shortened V by 2 bases and J by 7 bases, and 13 bases separated the two germline ends. Per the germline V gene, CDR1 is SQVTM and CDR2 is ANQGSEA. The CDR3 contains 13 residues. The CDR3 loop is CSVETGAGNTQYF. CDR3 bases: TGCAGCGTTGAAACTGGTGCGGGTAATACGCAGTATTTT.

This clonotype was counted many times. The V call is TRBV5-5, the J call TRBJ2-4; 8 bases match TRBD2. The junction had 3 bases not matched to a gene; V was cut back by 3 bases and J by 4 bases. The CDR3 contains 14 residues. CDR1 and CDR2 from the germline V gene are SGHKS and YYEKEE (reference sequence). CDR3 DNA sequence: TGTGCCAGCAGCTACGGGGGGGATAAAAACATTCAGTACTTC. Residues: CASSYGGDKNIQYF.

This chain links TRBV19 with TRBJ2-1, with 7 bases lining up with TRBD2. The CDR3 covers 16 residues. CDR1 and CDR2 from the germline V gene are LNHDA and SQIVND (reference sequence). V trimming: 2 bases; J trimming: 5 bases; junction bases outside the gene matches: 9. Here the CDR3 DNA reads TGTGCCAGTAGTATAACCCCGAGCGGGGCGAACAATGAGCAGTTCTTC. It codes for CASSITPSGANNEQFF.

Ten or more counts support this clonotype. DNA for the CDR3: TGTGCCAGCAGTTTCCGGGTGAACACTGAAGCTTTCTTT. This sequence encodes CASSFRVNTEAFF. This sequence joins TRBV12-3 or TRBV12-4 and TRBJ1-1; D is undetermined. There are 13 residues in the CDR3. Trimming removed 3 bases from V and 0 bases from J, with 5 bases in between.

This clonotype came up many times. The V and J genes are TRBV5-1 and TRBJ2-5; 13 nucleotides agree with TRBD2. From germline, CDR1 is SGHRS and CDR2 YFSETQ. V dropped 3 bases and J dropped 8; count of bases not matched to a gene: 16. CDR3 length: 18 residues. CDR3: CASSWRTSGGPTGETQYF. The DNA for the CDR3 is TGCGCCAGCAGCTGGAGGACTAGCGGGGGACCCACGGGGGAAACCCAGTACTTC.

This clonotype was detected many times. This chain links TRBV4-2 with TRBJ2-4, with D possibly being TRBD1 or TRBD2 (6 bases each). Germline V gives CDR1 LGHNA, CDR2 YNFKEQ. Trimming removed 0 bases from V and 6 bases from J, with 18 bases in between. The CDR3 extends over 17 amino acids. CDR3 DNA: TGTGCCAGCAGCCAAGATCCCAGGCCGGGGGCGGGAAACATTCAGTACTTC. It is translated as CASSQDPRPGAGNIQYF.

This clonotype has just one count. The genes are TRBV4-3 and TRBJ2-7; no clear D. Germline V gene data show CDR1 as LGHNA and CDR2 as YSLEER. With 0 bases removed from V and 0 bases from J, the gap between germline ends came to 9 bases. The CDR3 contains 15 residues. CDR3 in DNA: TGCGCCAGCAGCCAAGAGGCCACATACTCCTACGAGCAGTACTTC. Translating gives CASSQEATYSYEQYF.

This clonotype was counted only a few times. The chain carries TRBV4-1 and TRBJ2-3; TRBD2 agrees at 8 bases. The V segment lost 1 base and the J segment 4 bases; nucleotides outside the gene matches: 1. The CDR3 loop spans 14 amino acids. The germline V gene has CDR1 MGHRA and CDR2 YSYEKL. CDR3 sequence reads: CASSQAGGSDTQYF. The CDR3 DNA reads as TGCGCCAGCAGCCAAGCGGGGGGGTCAGATACGCAGTATTTT.

This chain joins TRBV20-1 and TRBJ1-2; 10 bases are a match to TRBD1. J gave up 7 bases and V 0 bases, and 8 bases lay outside the gene matches. CDR1 and CDR2 (germline): DFQATT, SNEGSKA (reference sequence). This CDR3 has 15 residues. The CDR3 here is CSARDPRQGAGGYTF. In DNA, the CDR3 is TGCAGTGCTAGAGATCCGAGACAGGGGGCGGGTGGCTACACCTTC.

This clonotype was seen only a few times. The genes are TRBV25-1 and TRBJ2-7, with 8 bases identical to TRBD1. This CDR3 has 13 residues. The V gene end was trimmed by 7 bases and the J gene end by 6 bases; junction bases not matched to a gene: 8. Germline CDR1 is MGHDK and CDR2 is SYGVNS. The chain's CDR3 is CASKFQGASEQYF. In DNA, the CDR3 is TGTGCCAGCAAGTTCCAGGGGGCGAGCGAGCAGTACTTC.